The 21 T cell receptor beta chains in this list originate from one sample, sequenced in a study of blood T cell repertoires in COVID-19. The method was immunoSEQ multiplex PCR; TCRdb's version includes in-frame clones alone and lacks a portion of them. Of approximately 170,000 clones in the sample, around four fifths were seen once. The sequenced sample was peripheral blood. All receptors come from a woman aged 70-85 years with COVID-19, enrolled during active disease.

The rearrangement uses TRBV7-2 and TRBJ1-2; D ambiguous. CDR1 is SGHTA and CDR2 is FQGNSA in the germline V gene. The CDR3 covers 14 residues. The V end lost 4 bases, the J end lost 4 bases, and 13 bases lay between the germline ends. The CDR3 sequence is CASSSGTLLYGYTF. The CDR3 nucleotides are TGTGCCAGCAGCTCGGGAACCCTTCTCTATGGCTACACCTTC.

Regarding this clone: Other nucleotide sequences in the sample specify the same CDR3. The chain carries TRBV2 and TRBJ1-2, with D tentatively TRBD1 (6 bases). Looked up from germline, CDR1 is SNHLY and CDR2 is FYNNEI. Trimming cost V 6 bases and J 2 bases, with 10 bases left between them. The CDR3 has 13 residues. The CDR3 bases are TGTGCCAGCAGGGCGGACAGAAACTATGGCTACACCTTC. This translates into CASRADRNYGYTF.

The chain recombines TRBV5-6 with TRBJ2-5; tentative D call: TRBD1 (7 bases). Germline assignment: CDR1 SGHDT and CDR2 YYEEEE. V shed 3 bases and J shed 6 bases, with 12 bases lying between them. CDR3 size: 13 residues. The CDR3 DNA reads TGTGCCAGCAGCTCGGCAGGGGGGAAGACCCAGTACTTC. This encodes CASSSAGGKTQYF.

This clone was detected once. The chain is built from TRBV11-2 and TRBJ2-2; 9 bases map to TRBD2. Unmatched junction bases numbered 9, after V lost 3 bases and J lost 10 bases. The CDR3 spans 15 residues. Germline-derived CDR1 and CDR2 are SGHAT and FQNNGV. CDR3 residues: CASSFIRTSEQELFF. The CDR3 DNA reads TGTGCCAGCAGCTTCATTCGGACTAGCGAACAGGAGCTGTTTTTT.

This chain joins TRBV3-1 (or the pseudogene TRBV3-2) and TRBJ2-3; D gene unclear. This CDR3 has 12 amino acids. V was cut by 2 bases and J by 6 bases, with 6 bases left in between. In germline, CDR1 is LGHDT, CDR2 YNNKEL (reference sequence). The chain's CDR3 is CASSQSSDTQYF. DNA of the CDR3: TGTGCCAGCAGCCAATCATCCGATACGCAGTATTTT.

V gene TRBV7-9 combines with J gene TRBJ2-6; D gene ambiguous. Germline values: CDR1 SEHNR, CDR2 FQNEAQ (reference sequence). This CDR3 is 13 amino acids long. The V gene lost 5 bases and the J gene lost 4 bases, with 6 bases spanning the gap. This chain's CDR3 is CASSPSGANVLTF. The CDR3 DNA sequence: TGTGCCAGCAGCCCTTCGGGGGCCAACGTCCTGACTTTC.

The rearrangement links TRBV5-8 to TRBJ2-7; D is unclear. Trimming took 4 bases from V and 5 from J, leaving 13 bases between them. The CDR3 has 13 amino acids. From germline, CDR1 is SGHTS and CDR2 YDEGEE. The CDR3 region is CASSLFVPDEQYF. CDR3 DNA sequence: TGTGCCAGCAGCCTCTTTGTCCCGGACGAGCAGTACTTC.

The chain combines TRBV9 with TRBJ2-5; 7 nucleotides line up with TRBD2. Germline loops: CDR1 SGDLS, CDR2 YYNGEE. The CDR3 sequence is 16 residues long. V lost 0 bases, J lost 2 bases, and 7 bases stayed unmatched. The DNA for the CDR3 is TGTGCCAGCAGCGTAGGTTCGGCGGGGGTACAAGAGACCCAGTACTTC. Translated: CASSVGSAGVQETQYF.

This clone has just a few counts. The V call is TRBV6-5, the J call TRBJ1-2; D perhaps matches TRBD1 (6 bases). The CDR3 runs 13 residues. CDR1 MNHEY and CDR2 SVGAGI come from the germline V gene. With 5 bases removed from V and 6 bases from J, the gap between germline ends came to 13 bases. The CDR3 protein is CASSQQGRDGYTF. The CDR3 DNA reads TGTGCCAGCAGTCAACAGGGAAGAGATGGCTACACCTTC.

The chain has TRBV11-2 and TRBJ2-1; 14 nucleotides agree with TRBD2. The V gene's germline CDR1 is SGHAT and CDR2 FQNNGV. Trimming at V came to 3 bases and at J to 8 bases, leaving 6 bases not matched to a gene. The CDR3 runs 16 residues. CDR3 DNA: TGTGCCAGCAGCTTGACCGGGACTAGCGGGAGCTATGAGCAGTTCTTC. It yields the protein CASSLTGTSGSYEQFF.

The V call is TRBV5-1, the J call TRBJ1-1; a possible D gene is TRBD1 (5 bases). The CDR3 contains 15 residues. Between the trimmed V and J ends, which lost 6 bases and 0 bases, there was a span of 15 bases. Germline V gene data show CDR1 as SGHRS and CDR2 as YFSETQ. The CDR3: CASTRTGGLNTEAFF. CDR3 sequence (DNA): TGCGCCAGCACGAGGACGGGGGGTTTGAACACTGAAGCTTTCTTT.

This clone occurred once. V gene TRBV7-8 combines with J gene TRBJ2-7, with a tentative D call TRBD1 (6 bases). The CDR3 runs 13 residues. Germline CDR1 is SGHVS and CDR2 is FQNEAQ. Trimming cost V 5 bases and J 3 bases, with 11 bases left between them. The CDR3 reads CASSDRPDYEQYF. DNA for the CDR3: TGTGCCAGCAGCGACAGGCCTGACTACGAGCAGTACTTC.

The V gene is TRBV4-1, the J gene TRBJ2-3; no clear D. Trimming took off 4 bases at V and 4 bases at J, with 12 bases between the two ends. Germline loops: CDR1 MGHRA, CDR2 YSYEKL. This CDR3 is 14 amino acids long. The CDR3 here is CASSPIASADTQYF. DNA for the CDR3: TGCGCCAGCAGCCCGATTGCGAGCGCAGATACGCAGTATTTT.

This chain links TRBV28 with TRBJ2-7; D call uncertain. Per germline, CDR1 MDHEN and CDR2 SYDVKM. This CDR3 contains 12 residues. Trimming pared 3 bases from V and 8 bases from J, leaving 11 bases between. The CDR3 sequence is CASSFTNHKQYF. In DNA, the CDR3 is TGTGCCAGCAGTTTTACCAACCACAAGCAGTACTTC.

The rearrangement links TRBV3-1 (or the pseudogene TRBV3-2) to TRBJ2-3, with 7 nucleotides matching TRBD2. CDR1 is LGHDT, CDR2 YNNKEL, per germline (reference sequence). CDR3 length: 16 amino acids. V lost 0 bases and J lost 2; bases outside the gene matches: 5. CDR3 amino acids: CASSQEAGLPTDTQYF. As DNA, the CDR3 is TGTGCCAGCAGCCAAGAGGCGGGACTACCCACAGATACGCAGTATTTT.

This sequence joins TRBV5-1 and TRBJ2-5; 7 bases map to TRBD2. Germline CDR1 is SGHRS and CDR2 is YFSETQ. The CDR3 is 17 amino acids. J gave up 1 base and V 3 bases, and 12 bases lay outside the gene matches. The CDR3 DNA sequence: TGCGCCAGCAGCTCGGGTCTGTCGGGAGGTCGCCAAGAGACCCAGTACTTC. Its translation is CASSSGLSGGRQETQYF.

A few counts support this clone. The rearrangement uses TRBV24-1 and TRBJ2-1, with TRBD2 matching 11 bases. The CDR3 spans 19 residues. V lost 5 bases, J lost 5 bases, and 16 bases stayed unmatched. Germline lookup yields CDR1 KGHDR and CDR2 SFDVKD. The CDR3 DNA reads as TGTGCCACCAGTGGTCCAAGAGGGGTAGCGGGAGGGCCTGACAATGAGCAGTTCTTC. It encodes CATSGPRGVAGGPDNEQFF.

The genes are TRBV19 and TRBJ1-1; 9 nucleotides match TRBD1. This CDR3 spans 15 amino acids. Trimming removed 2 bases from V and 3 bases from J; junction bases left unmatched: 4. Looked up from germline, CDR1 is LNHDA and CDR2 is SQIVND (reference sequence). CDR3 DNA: TGTGCCAGTAGTATAACAGGGGGCCAACACACTGAAGCTTTCTTT. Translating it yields CASSITGGQHTEAFF.

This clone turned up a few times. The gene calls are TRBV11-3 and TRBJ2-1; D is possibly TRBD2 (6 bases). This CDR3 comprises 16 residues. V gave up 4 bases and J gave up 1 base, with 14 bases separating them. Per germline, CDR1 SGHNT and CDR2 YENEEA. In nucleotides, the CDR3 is TGTGCCAGCAGCTCCCGAGCGGGCCTTTCCTACAATGAGCAGTTCTTC. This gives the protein CASSSRAGLSYNEQFF.

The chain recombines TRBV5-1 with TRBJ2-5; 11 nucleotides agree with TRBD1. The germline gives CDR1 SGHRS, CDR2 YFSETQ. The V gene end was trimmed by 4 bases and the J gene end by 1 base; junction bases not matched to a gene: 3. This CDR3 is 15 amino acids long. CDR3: CASSADRGRQETQYF. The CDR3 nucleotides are TGCGCCAGCAGCGCGGACAGGGGGCGCCAAGAGACCCAGTACTTC.

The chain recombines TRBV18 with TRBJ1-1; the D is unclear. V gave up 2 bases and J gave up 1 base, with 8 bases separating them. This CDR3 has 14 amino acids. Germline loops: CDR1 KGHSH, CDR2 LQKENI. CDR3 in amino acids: CASSPRVSNTEAFF. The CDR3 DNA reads TGTGCCAGCTCACCAAGAGTATCGAACACTGAAGCTTTCTTT. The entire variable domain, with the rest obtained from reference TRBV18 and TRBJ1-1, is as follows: NAGVMQNPRHLVRRRGQEARLRCSPMKGHSHVYWYRQLPEEGLKFMVYLQKENIIDESGMPKERFSAEFPKEGPSILRIQQVVRGDSAAYFCASSPRVSNTEAFFGQGTRLTVV.